These 5 T cell receptor beta chains share one sample of origin, sequenced in a study of blood T cell repertoires in COVID-19 (dated by TCRdb to between 2020 and 2021). Library generation was performed with the immunoSEQ multiplex PCR assay. Drawn from immuneACCESS, this table holds only the in-frame rearrangements with V and J called that TCRdb kept. Clones are partly lost; checked studies trace under half to an unresolved V gene and leave the rest unexplained. This sample lists 35,000 to 50,000 clones; approximately 86% were detected once. 9.6% of the sample belongs to the ten largest clones. The sequenced sample was peripheral blood. All receptors derive from a woman at least 80 years old with active COVID-19.

This clone has a single count. The chain recombines TRBV7-2 with TRBJ2-4, with 10 nucleotides matching TRBD2. The V gene's germline CDR1 is SGHTA and CDR2 FQGNSA. The CDR3 contains 15 residues. Trimming cost V 2 bases and J 7 bases; bases outside gene matches: 5. The CDR3 reads CASSLPSGGKNIQYF. In DNA, the CDR3 is TGTGCCAGCAGCTTACCTAGCGGGGGAAAGAACATTCAGTACTTC.

The V call is TRBV7-3, the J call TRBJ2-3, with D possibly TRBD2 on 5 matching bases. Germline CDR1 reads SGHTA; CDR2 reads FQGTGA. V gave up 5 bases and J gave up 0 bases, with 12 bases separating them. The CDR3 has 15 amino acids. The CDR3 region is CASSEGGRSTDTQYF. DNA of the CDR3: TGTGCCAGCAGCGAGGGCGGCAGGAGCACAGATACGCAGTATTTT.

This clone was seen just once. J is TRBJ1-5 and V is TRBV28; 9 nucleotides agree with TRBD1. The V and J ends lost 2 bases and 7 bases, in that order; junction bases with no gene match: 3. Germline assignment: CDR1 MDHEN and CDR2 SYDVKM. The CDR3 contains 14 residues. The CDR3 reads CASSLDRGEQPQHF. The CDR3 DNA sequence: TGTGCCAGCAGTTTAGACAGGGGGGAGCAGCCCCAGCATTTT.

The chain recombines TRBV11-3 with TRBJ1-1; a weak D match, TRBD1 (5 bases). V lost 0 bases and J lost 10, with 18 bases in between. This CDR3 is built from 15 residues. Germline CDR1 is SGHNT and CDR2 is YENEEA. Here the CDR3 DNA reads TGTGCCAGCAGCTTAGAATGGCAGGGTTGGTTCCGAGCTTTCTTT. This codes for CASSLEWQGWFRAFF.

This sequence joins TRBV10-3 and TRBJ2-7, with D hard to call. Germline loops: CDR1 ENHRY, CDR2 SYGVKD. CDR3 size: 12 residues. The germline V and J ends were trimmed by 3 bases and 1 base, with 4 bases remaining between them. The CDR3 loop is CAISDGSYEQYF. CDR3 sequence (DNA): TGTGCCATCAGTGACGGGTCCTACGAGCAGTACTTC.